This T cell receptor (beta chain) was retrieved from a study of T cell responses to AZD1222 COVID-19 vaccine. As to this clone: What it binds is not known.

Broader study findings: After the peak T cell response, and only then, were repertoires sampled. Only a handful of AZD1222 recipients, six or seven in all, had baseline seropositivity.

Produced via immunoSEQ multiplex PCR; TCRdb's table is partial and in-frame only. The sample has under 100,000 clones; around 85% are singletons. Germline assignment: CDR1 LGHDT and CDR2 YNNKEL (reference sequence). Trimming cost V 5 bases and J 8 bases, with 21 bases left between them. The CDR3 loop spans 16 amino acids. The sequence was collected from an adult who received the AZD1222 COVID-19 vaccine. The sequences come from peripheral blood, collected 28 days after the second AZD1222 dose. V and J are TRBV3-1 (or the pseudogene TRBV3-2) and TRBJ1-4; D uncertain. DNA of the CDR3: TGTGCCAGCAGCTCGAGGATGGAGCAGATTATGGAAAAACTGTTTTTT. It specifies CASSSRMEQIMEKLFF.